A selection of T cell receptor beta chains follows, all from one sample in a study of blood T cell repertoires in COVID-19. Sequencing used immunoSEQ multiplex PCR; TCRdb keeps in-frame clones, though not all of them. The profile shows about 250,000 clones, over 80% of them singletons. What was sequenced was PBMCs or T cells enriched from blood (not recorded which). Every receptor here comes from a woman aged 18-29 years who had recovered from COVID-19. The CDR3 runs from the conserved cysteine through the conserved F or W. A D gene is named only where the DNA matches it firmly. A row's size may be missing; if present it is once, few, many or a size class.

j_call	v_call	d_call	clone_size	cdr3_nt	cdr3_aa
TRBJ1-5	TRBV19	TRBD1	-	TGTGCCAGTAGTACCACAGGGGGCAATCAGCCCCAGCATTTT	CASSTTGGNQPQHF
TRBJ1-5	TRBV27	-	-	TGTGCCAGCAGTTTTAGGGGCCGGCAGCCCCAGCATTTT	CASSFRGRQPQHF
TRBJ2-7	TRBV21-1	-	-	TGTGCCAGCAGCAAAGACTTTCAGGGGGACAGTGCCTACGAGCAGTACTTC	CASSKDFQGDSAYEQYF
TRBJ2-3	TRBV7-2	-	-	TGTGCCAGCAGACCCGAGGGGGGGTCGATCACAGATACGCAGTATTTT	CASRPEGGSITDTQYF
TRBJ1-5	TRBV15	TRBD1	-	TGTGCCACCAACGAAGGGACAGGGGGTCAGCCCCAGCATTTT	CATNEGTGGQPQHF
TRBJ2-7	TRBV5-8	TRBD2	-	TGTGCCAGCAGCTCCGATACTAGCGGGCTGTACTACGAGCAGTACTTC	CASSSDTSGLYYEQYF
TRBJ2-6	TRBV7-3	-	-	TGTGCCAGCAGCTTAATATACAGGGCGTCCGGGGCCAACGTCCTGACTTTC	CASSLIYRASGANVLTF
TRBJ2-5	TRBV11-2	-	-	TGTGCCAGCAGCTCGTCAGGGGTCCAAGAGACCCAGTACTTC	CASSSSGVQETQYF
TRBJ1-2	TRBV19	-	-	TGTGCCAGTAGTACCCATGTCCCGCAGCGTTCTCGGGGCTACACCTTC	CASSTHVPQRSRGYTF
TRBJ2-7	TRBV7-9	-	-	TGTGCCAGCAGAAGCTATGGCGGGGCGGGTCTTGTTACCTACGAGCAGTACTTC	CASRSYGGAGLVTYEQYF
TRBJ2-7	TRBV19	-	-	TGTGCCAGTAGTAACACCGCATCCTACGAGCAGTACTTC	CASSNTASYEQYF
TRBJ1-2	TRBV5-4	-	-	TGTGCCAGCAGCTTGACCAGGGACTATGGCTACACCTTC	CASSLTRDYGYTF
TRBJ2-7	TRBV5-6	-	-	TGTGCCAGCAGCTTGGGAATGAGTAACCCCCTCTACGAGCAGTACTTC	CASSLGMSNPLYEQYF
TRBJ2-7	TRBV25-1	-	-	TGTGCCAGCAGCAAAAGACTAGCCTACGAGCAGTACTTC	CASSKRLAYEQYF
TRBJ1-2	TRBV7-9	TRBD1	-	TGTGCCAGCAGCTTAGTATCGGGACAGGGGGCTCGTGGCTACACCTTC	CASSLVSGQGARGYTF
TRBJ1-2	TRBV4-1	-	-	TGCGCCAGCAGCCAAGGTACTGGGGGAGGATTTGGCTACACCTTC	CASSQGTGGGFGYTF
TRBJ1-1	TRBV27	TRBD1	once	TGTGCCAGCAGTTTCACCGGGACAGGAGTAGCTGAAGCTTTCTTT	CASSFTGTGVAEAFF
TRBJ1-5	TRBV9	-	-	TGTGCCAGCAGCGTAGGGCCAGGGGGCAATCAGCCCCAGCATTTT	CASSVGPGGNQPQHF
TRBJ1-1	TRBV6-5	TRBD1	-	TGTGCCAGCAGTTGGGGGACAGGGAACACTGAAGCTTTCTTT	CASSWGTGNTEAFF
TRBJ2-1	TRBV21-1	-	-	TGTGCCAGCATCGCCCAGCGGGAGACCCCGAGCTCCTACAATGAGCAGTTCTTC	CASIAQRETPSSYNEQFF
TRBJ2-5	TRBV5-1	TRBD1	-	TGCGCCAGCAGCTTTTCGGCACAGGGGCAAGAGACCCAGTACTTC	CASSFSAQGQETQYF
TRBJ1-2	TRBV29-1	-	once	TGCAGCGGGACAGCCCTGAGGGGGTATGGCTACACCTTC	CSGTALRGYGYTF
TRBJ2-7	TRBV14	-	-	TGTGCCAGCAGCCAAGTCGTAGCGGCCCCGGTTAGGCAGTACTTC	CASSQVVAAPVRQYF
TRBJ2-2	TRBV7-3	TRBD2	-	TGTGCCAGCAGCTTAAAGGTAGCGGGGGGGCCCGCCGGGGAGCTGTTTTTT	CASSLKVAGGPAGELFF
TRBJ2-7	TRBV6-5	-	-	TGTGCCAGCAGCGGTCGTACGACAGATTCCTACGAGCAGTACTTC	CASSGRTTDSYEQYF
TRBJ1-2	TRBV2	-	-	TGTGCCAGCAGTATCATGGCGGGGGGTTGGGGAGGCTACACCTTC	CASSIMAGGWGGYTF
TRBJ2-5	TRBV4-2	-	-	TGTGCCAGCAGCCCCACTAGGTCGGAGGGGGGGGAGTTAAGGGACTTC	CASSPTRSEGGELRDF
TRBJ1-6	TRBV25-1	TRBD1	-	TGTGCCAGCAGTGATCCGGGACAGTATAATTCACCCCTCCACTTT	CASSDPGQYNSPLHF
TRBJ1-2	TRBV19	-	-	TGTGCCAGTAGTATAGGTCCAGGCGCTAACTATGGCTACACCTTC	CASSIGPGANYGYTF
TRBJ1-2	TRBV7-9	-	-	TGTGCCAGCAGCTTAAGGGACACGGCGCGGGATGGCTACACCTTC	CASSLRDTARDGYTF
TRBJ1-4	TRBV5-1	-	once	TGCGCCAGCAGCCCTTGGGGCAGGGGTAATGAAAAACTGTTTTTT	CASSPWGRGNEKLFF
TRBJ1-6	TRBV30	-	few	TGTGCCTGGAGTGAAGCAGGCTTCTTTAATTCACCCCTCCACTTT	CAWSEAGFFNSPLHF
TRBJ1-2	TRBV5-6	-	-	TGTGCCAGCAGCTTTTCTGAGTATGGCTACACCTTC	CASSFSEYGYTF
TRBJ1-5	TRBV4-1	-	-	TGCGCCAGCAGCCAAGATGGCGGGATTGGCAATCAGCCCCAGCATTTT	CASSQDGGIGNQPQHF
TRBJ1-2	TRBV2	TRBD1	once	TGTGCCAGCAGTGGAAACGCAGGGGGTTCTAACTATGGCTACACCTTC	CASSGNAGGSNYGYTF
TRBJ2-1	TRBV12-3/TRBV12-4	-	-	TGTGCCAGCAGTTTTAGTAGTTACAATGAGCAGTTCTTC	CASSFSSYNEQFF
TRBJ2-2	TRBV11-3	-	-	TGTGCCAGCAGCCGAAACAGGGACACCGGGGAGCTGTTTTTT	CASSRNRDTGELFF
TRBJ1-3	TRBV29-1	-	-	TGCAGCGTTGTCCCGCGAGGGGGGGACACCATATATTTT	CSVVPRGGDTIYF
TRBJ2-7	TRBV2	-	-	TGTGCCAGCAGTGATTCCTGGCGGAGCGAGCAGTACTTC	CASSDSWRSEQYF
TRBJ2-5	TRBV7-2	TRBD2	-	TGTGCCAGCAGCGCCCCTAGCGGGAGGGAGACCCAGTACTTC	CASSAPSGRETQYF
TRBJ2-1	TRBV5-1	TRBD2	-	TGCGCCAGCAGCTTATTAGCGGGCCCCTACAATGAGCAGTTCTTC	CASSLLAGPYNEQFF
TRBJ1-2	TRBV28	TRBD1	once	TGTGCCAGCAGTTTGGGGACAGGGGACTATGGCTACACCTTC	CASSLGTGDYGYTF
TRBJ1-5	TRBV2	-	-	TGTGCCAGCAGTGGCTCGGGGATTCAGCCCCAGCATTTT	CASSGSGIQPQHF
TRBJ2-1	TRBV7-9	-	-	TGTGCCAGCAGCTTTTCGGACAGCTACAATGAGCAGTTCTTC	CASSFSDSYNEQFF
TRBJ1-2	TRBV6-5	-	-	TGTGCCAGCAGTTACTCGGGGCAAACCTATGGCTACACCTTC	CASSYSGQTYGYTF
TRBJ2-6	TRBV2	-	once	TGTGCCAGCAGTGAATATTATGCAGGCCTGGACATGAGGGCCAACGTCCTGACTTTC	CASSEYYAGLDMRANVLTF
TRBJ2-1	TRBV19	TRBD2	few	TGTGCCAGTCGAAGCGGGAGGACCTACAATGAGCAGTTCTTC	CASRSGRTYNEQFF
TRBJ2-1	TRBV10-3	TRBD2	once	TGTGCCATCACCGGGACTAGCGTCCTCCTGGGGAATGAGCAGTTCTTC	CAITGTSVLLGNEQFF
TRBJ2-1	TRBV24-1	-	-	TGTGCCACCAGTGATGCGGCCAGGGCCCCCTACAATGAGCAGTTCTTC	CATSDAARAPYNEQFF
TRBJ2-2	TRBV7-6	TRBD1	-	TGTGCCAGCAGCCCAGAGACAGGGAGCTCGATTACCGGGGAGCTGTTTTTT	CASSPETGSSITGELFF
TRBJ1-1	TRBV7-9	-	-	TGTGCCAGCAGCTTAATCGGGGGGGAGACTGAAGCTTTCTTT	CASSLIGGETEAFF
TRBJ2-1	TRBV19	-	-	TGTGCCAGTAGTCCGTCCCTATTCCTTCGGAGCTCCTACAATGAGCAGTTCTTC	CASSPSLFLRSSYNEQFF
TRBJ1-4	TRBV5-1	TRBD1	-	TGCGCCAGCGGGGCACAGGGGATAGGTGAAAAACTGTTTTTT	CASGAQGIGEKLFF
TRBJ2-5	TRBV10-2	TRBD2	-	TGCGCCAGCAGTGAGTTTCGGACTAGCGGGAGGGCGGCAGGGTATGAATCGGAGACCCAGTACTTC	CASSEFRTSGRAAGYESETQYF
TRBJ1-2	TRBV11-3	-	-	TGTGCCAGCAGCTTAACCTTATTCCCAGGGGATCATGGCTACACCTTC	CASSLTLFPGDHGYTF